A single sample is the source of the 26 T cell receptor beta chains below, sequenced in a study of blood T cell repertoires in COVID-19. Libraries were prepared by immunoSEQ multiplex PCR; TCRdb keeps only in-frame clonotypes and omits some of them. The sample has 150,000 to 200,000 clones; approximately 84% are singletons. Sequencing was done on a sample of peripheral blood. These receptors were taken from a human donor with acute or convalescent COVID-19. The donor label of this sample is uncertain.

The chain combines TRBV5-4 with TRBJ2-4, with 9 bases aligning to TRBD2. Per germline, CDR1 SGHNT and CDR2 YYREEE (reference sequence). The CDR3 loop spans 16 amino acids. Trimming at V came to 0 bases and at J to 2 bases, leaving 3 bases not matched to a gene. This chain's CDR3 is CASSLGGGATKNIQYF. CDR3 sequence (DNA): TGTGCCAGCAGCTTGGGCGGGGGGGCGACCAAAAACATTCAGTACTTC.

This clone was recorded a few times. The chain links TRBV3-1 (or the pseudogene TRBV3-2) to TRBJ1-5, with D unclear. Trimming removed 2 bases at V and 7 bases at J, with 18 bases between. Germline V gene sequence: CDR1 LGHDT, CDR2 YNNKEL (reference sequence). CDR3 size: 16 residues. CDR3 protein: CASSQFLESGGQPQHF. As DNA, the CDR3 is TGTGCCAGCAGCCAATTTTTAGAATCGGGTGGCCAGCCCCAGCATTTT.

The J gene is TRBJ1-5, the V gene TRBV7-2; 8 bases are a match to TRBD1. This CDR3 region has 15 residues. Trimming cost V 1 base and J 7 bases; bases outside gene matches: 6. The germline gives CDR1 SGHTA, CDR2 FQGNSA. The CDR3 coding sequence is TGTGCCAGCAGCTTAGGGGGGACAGGTGGACAGCCCCAGCATTTT. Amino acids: CASSLGGTGGQPQHF.

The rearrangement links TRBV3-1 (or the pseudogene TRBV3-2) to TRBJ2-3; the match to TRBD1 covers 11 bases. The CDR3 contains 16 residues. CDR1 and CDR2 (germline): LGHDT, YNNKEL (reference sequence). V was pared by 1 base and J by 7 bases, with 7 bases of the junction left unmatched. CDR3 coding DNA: TGTGCCAGCAGCCAAGTGCCGGGACAGGGGGGTTATACGCAGTATTTT. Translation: CASSQVPGQGGYTQYF.

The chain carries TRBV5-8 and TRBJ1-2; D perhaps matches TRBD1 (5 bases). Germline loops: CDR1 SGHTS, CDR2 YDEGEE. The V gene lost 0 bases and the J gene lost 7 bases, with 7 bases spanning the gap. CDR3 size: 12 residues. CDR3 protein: CASSLEGVGYTF. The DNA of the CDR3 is TGTGCCAGCAGCTTGGAAGGGGTTGGCTACACCTTC.

CDR3 coding DNA: TGTGCCAGCAGCTCAGGGGGCGCGGGAGTTAGCTACACCTTC. It is translated as CASSSGGAGVSYTF. This sequence joins TRBV5-8 and TRBJ1-2; 8 bases line up with TRBD1. V was pared by 3 bases and J by 9 bases, with 10 bases of the junction left unmatched. CDR1 and CDR2 (germline): SGHTS, YDEGEE. The CDR3 runs 14 residues.

This chain's CDR3 is CASSPSPRTSTDTQYF. The CDR3 region has the DNA TGTGCCAGCAGCCCATCGCCCAGGACTAGCACAGATACGCAGTATTTT. V is TRBV11-3 and J is TRBJ2-3, with a possible D match to TRBD2 (5 bases). Trimming cost V 5 bases and J 0 bases, with 15 bases left between them. CDR1 SGHNT and CDR2 YENEEA come from the germline V gene. CDR3 length: 16 residues.

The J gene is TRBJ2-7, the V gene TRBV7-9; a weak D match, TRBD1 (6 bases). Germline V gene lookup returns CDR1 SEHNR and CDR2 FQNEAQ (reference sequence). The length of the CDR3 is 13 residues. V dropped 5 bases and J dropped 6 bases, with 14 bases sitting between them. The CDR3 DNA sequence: TGTGCCAGCAGCCCATTACTAGGGGGCGAGCAGTACTTC. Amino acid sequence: CASSPLLGGEQYF.

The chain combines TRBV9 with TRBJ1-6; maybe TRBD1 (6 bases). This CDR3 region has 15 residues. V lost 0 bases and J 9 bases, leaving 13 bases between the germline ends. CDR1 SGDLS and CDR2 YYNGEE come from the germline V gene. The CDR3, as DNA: TGTGCCAGCAGCGTAGGGCCCAGGGGAAGTTCACCCCTCCACTTT. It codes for CASSVGPRGSSPLHF.

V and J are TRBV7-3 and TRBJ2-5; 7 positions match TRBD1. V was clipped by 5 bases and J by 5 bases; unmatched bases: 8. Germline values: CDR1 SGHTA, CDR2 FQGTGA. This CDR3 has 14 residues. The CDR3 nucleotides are TGTGCCAGCAGCCTGACAGGGAGAGGGGAGACCCAGTACTTC. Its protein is CASSLTGRGETQYF.

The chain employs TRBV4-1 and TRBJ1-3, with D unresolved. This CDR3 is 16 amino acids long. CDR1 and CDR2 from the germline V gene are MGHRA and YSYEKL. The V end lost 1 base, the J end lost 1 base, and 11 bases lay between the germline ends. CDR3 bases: TGCGCCAGCAGCCAAGGGAGGTCGGGGTCTGGAAACACCATATATTTT. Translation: CASSQGRSGSGNTIYF.

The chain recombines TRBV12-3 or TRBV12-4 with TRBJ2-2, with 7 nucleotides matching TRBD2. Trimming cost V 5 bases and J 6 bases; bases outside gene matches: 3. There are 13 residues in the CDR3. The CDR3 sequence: CASSTRGAGELFF. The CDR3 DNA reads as TGTGCCAGCAGTACCCGGGGGGCCGGGGAGCTGTTTTTT.

CDR3 protein: CASSTHEQGAGYGYTF. Here the CDR3 DNA reads TGTGCCAGCAGTACCCACGAACAGGGGGCCGGCTATGGCTACACCTTC. The chain couples TRBV28 to TRBJ1-2; 9 positions match TRBD1. Germline-derived CDR1 and CDR2 are MDHEN and SYDVKM. CDR3 size: 16 residues. V was pared by 5 bases and J by 4 bases, with 11 bases of the junction left unmatched.

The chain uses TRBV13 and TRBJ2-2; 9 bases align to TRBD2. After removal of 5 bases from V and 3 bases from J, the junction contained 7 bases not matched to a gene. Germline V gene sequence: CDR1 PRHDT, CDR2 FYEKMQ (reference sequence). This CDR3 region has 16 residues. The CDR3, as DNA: TGTGCCAGCAGCCTAACTAGCGGGCCCGACACCGGGGAGCTGTTTTTT. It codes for CASSLTSGPDTGELFF.

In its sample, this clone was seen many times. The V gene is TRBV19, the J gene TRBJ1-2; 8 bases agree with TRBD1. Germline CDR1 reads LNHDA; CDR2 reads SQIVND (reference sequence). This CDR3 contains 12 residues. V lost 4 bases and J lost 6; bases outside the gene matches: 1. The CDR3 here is CASSTGGNGYTF. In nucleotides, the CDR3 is TGTGCCAGTAGTACAGGGGGCAATGGCTACACCTTC.

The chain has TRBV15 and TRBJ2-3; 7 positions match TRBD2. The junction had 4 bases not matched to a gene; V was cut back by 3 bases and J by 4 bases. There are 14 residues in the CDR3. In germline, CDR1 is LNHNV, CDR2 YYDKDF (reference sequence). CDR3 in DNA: TGTGCCACCAGCAGGTTACTAGCGTCAGATACGCAGTATTTT. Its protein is CATSRLLASDTQYF.

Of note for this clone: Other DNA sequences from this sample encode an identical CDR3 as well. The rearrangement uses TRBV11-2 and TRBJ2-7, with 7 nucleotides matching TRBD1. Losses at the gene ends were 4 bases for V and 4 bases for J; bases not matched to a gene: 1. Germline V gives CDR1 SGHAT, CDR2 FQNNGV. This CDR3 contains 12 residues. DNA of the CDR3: TGTGCCAGCAGCTCGACAGGGTACGAGCAGTACTTC. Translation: CASSSTGYEQYF.

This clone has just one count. CDR3 coding DNA: TGTGCCAGTAGTTACGGACAGGGCTTACTACGAGAGACCCAGTACTTC. Its translation: CASSYGQGLLRETQYF. The V call is TRBV19, the J call TRBJ2-5; 8 bases match TRBD1. The V segment lost 5 bases and the J segment 4 bases; nucleotides outside the gene matches: 12. The CDR3 totals 16 residues. CDR1 and CDR2 from the germline V gene are LNHDA and SQIVND (reference sequence).

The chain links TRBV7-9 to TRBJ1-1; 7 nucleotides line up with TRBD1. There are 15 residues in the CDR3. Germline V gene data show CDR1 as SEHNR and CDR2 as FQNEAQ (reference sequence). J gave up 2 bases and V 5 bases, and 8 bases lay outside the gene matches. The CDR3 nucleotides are TGTGCCAGCAGCGCCCTCGGGACAGTAAACACTGAAGCTTTCTTT. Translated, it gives CASSALGTVNTEAFF.

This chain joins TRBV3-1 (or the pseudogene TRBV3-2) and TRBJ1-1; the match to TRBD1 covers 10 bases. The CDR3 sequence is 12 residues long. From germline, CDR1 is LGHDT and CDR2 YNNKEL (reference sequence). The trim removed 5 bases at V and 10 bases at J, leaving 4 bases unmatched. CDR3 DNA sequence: TGTGCCAGCAGCGGACAGGGGGTTTTAGCTTTCTTT. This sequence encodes CASSGQGVLAFF.

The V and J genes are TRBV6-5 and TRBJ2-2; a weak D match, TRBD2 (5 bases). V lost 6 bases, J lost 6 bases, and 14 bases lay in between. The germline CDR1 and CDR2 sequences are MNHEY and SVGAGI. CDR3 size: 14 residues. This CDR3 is CASRLVSNAGELFF. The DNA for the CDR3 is TGTGCCAGCAGACTAGTTTCGAATGCCGGGGAGCTGTTTTTT.

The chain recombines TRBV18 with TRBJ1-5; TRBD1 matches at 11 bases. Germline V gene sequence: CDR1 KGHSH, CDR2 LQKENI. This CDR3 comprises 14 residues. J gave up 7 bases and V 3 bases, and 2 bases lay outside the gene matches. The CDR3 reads CASSPGTGGQPQHF. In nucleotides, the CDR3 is TGTGCCAGCTCACCTGGGACAGGGGGACAGCCCCAGCATTTT.

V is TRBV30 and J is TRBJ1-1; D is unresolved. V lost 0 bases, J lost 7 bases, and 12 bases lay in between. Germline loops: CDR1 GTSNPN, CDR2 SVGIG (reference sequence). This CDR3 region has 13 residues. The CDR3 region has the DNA TGTGCCTGGAGTGTAACGAGCGGCTTTGAAGCTTTCTTT. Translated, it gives CAWSVTSGFEAFF.

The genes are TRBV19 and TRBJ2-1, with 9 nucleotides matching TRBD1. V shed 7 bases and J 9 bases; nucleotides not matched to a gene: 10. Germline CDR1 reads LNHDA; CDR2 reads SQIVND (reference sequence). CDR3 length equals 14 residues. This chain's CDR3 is CASTGTGSASEQFF. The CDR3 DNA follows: TGTGCCAGTACCGGGACAGGGTCAGCCAGTGAGCAGTTCTTC. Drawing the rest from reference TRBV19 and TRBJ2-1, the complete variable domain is DGGITQSPKYLFRKEGQNVTLSCEQNLNHDAMYWYRQDPGQGLRLIYYSQIVNDFQKGDIAEGYSVSREKKESFPLTVTSAQKNPTAFYLCASTGTGSASEQFFGPGTRLTVL.

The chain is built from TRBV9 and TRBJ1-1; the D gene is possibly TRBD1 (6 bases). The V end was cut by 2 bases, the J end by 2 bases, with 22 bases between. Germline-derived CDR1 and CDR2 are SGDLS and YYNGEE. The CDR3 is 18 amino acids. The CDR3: CASSVRGADSIYNTEAFF. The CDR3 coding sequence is TGTGCCAGCAGCGTCCGAGGGGCGGACAGCATTTATAACACTGAAGCTTTCTTT.

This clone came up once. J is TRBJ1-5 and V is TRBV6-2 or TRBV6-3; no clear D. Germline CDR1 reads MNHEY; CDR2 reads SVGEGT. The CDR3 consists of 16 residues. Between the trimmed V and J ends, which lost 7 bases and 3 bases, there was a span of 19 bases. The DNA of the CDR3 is TGTGCCAGCACCCCCTTCAGGACTGCAAACAATCAGCCCCAGCATTTT. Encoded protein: CASTPFRTANNQPQHF.